The entry below describes one TCR beta chain. The antigen is unknown. The V gene lost 3 bases and the J gene lost 2 bases, with 13 bases spanning the gap. CDR3 length equals 15 residues. CDR1 SEHNR and CDR2 FQNEAQ come from the germline V gene (reference sequence). Noted time point: week 35, safety follow-up. A single vaccine dose contained 300 ug of mutant IDH1 20-mer peptide, and topical imiquimod was used with it. TCRdb keeps only in-frame clones here, not all; method: immunoSEQ multiplex PCR. This sample has around 50,000 clones, with 88% found just once. This specimen belongs to a study of a mutant IDH1 vaccine in newly diagnosed glioma. Turning to the study itself: Patients received vaccination from 4-6 weeks after radiotherapy alone, or with temozolomide cycles. In the visit schedule, V12 fell in week 35, while V13 fell in week 47.

Whole-study results and caveats: Top peripheral T cell clonotype shifts appeared unrelated to pseudoprogression.

The starting material was PBMCs, obtained from a glioma patient whose treatment included an IDH1 peptide vaccine. V gene TRBV7-9 combines with J gene TRBJ1-2; weak D call: TRBD1 (6 bases). This TCR was sampled from a woman in her 40s with glioma. CDR3 region: CASSFTGPSNYGYTF. CDR3 bases: TGTGCCAGCAGCTTTACAGGGCCTTCGAACTATGGCTACACCTTC.